The 17 T cell receptor beta chains given below trace back to one sample, sequenced in a study of shared clonotypes between healthy human individuals. Sequencing used immunoSEQ multiplex PCR; TCRdb keeps in-frame clones, though not all of them. Seen here are about 2.4 million clones, 93% observed once, and the top ten hold around 0.4%. Sequences were obtained from naive CD4+ T cells from PBMCs. Documented subset: CD45RA+ positively selected. These TCRs come from a man younger than 35 in good health. Some clones in this sample may be carry-over from other donors' samples.

V usage is TRBV7-3 and J usage is TRBJ2-1; perhaps TRBD2 as D (6 bases). The CDR3 is made up of 13 amino acids. CDR1 and CDR2 from the germline V gene are SGHTA and FQGTGA. The V end was cut by 5 bases, the J end by 4 bases, with 9 bases between. CDR3 amino acids: CASSPLAYNEQFF. CDR3 DNA: TGTGCCAGCAGCCCCCTAGCGTACAATGAGCAGTTCTTC. The full variable domain, completed using reference TRBV7-3 and TRBJ2-1, is GAGVSQTPSNKVTEKGKYVELRCDPISGHTALYWYRQSLGQGPEFLIYFQGTGAADDSGLPNDRFFAVRPEGSVSTLKIQRTERGDSAVYLCASSPLAYNEQFFGPGTRLTVL.

Points on this clone: At one boundary the junction diverges from the germline segment, which might be a read error. V and J are TRBV5-4 and TRBJ2-3; unclear D gene. The CDR3 covers 12 residues. Germline V gives CDR1 SGHNT, CDR2 YYREEE (reference sequence). The CDR3 coding sequence is TGCGCCAGCAGCCACCTGAGAGATACGCAGTATTTT. As protein: CASSHLRDTQYF. Full variable domain (outside the CDR3, taken from reference TRBV5-4 and TRBJ2-3): ETGVTQSPTHLIKTRGQQVTLRCSSQSGHNTVSWYQQALGQGPQFIFQYYREEENGRGNFPPRFSGLQFPNYSSELNVNALELDDSALYLCASSHLRDTQYFGPGTRLTVL.

The table lists this clone with a count of one. The chain links TRBV6-5 to TRBJ2-7, with D maybe TRBD2 (5 bases). Germline V gene data show CDR1 as MNHEY and CDR2 as SVGAGI. The ends were cut back, 5 bases at V and 2 bases at J, with 10 bases in the middle. The CDR3 is made up of 13 amino acids. The CDR3 DNA is TGTGCCAGCAGTCCGGGATTCACCTACGAGCAGTACTTC. Protein sequence: CASSPGFTYEQYF.

The genes are TRBV25-1 and TRBJ2-1, with TRBD1 matching over 9 bases. Germline V gene data show CDR1 as MGHDK and CDR2 as SYGVNS. The CDR3 sequence is 16 residues long. V shed 3 bases and J 3 bases; nucleotides not matched to a gene: 6. In DNA, the CDR3 is TGTGCCAGCAGTGACCCCGGGACAGGGAACTACAATGAGCAGTTCTTC. This translates into CASSDPGTGNYNEQFF.

This chain uses TRBV6-5 with TRBJ1-1; TRBD1 agrees at 9 bases. CDR3 size: 16 residues. V gave up 3 bases and J gave up 7 bases; unmatched junction bases: 12. Germline V gene sequence: CDR1 MNHEY, CDR2 SVGAGI. The CDR3 is CASSYRGRDRVYEAFF. Here the CDR3 DNA reads TGTGCCAGCAGTTATCGGGGGCGGGACAGGGTTTATGAAGCTTTCTTT.

The genes are TRBV25-1 and TRBJ2-7, with 8 bases lining up with TRBD2. The CDR3 length is 16 residues. After removal of 2 bases from V and 7 bases from J, the junction contained 13 bases not matched to a gene. Per germline, CDR1 MGHDK and CDR2 SYGVNS. CDR3: CASSEGAGESTGEQYF. The CDR3 coding sequence is TGTGCCAGCAGTGAAGGAGCGGGAGAATCAACTGGGGAGCAGTACTTC.

J is TRBJ2-1 and V is TRBV27; D possibly corresponds to TRBD2 (6 bases). This CDR3 region has 19 residues. V was pared by 2 bases and J by 0 bases, with 20 bases between. Germline V gene data show CDR1 as MNHEY and CDR2 as SMNVEV (reference sequence). Here the CDR3 DNA reads TGTGCCAGCAGTTTACGGGGACTGAGCCTAGGCTCCTCCTACAATGAGCAGTTCTTC. Translated, it gives CASSLRGLSLGSSYNEQFF.

This clone showed up just once. The chain uses TRBV5-1 and TRBJ2-3, with a tentative D call TRBD1 (5 bases). CDR1 is SGHRS, CDR2 YFSETQ, per germline. This CDR3 region has 16 residues. V lost 0 bases and J lost 3, with 14 bases in between. The DNA of the CDR3 is TGCGCCAGCAGCTTGGAGACAGTTAGCTCGACAGATACGCAGTATTTT. Encoded protein: CASSLETVSSTDTQYF.

This clone was found once. This specimen includes other DNA sequences encoding the same CDR3. The chain employs TRBV7-9 and TRBJ1-2, with a weak D call TRBD1 (5 bases). CDR1 is SEHNR, CDR2 FQNEAQ, per germline (reference sequence). The CDR3 consists of 13 residues. V was clipped by 2 bases and J by 6 bases, with 10 bases between them. The CDR3 protein is CASSLRGRDGYTF. The CDR3 DNA sequence: TGTGCCAGCAGCTTAAGGGGTAGGGATGGCTACACCTTC.

V and J are TRBV19 and TRBJ2-2; possible D gene TRBD2, 6 bases. This CDR3 comprises 13 residues. The germline gives CDR1 LNHDA, CDR2 SQIVND (reference sequence). Trimming took off 7 bases at V and 6 bases at J, with 12 bases between the two ends. The CDR3 is CASIPGVAGELFF. For the CDR3, the DNA is TGTGCCAGTATTCCGGGAGTGGCCGGGGAGCTGTTTTTT.

The chain couples TRBV7-3 to TRBJ2-2; D not resolved. Germline V gives CDR1 SGHTA, CDR2 FQGTGA. CDR3 length equals 16 residues. V was clipped by 1 base and J by 1 base, with 10 bases between them. The DNA of the CDR3 is TGTGCCAGCAGCTTAATAGGTTCCCGGAACACCGGGGAGCTGTTTTTT. Translation gives CASSLIGSRNTGELFF.

This rearrangement joins TRBV19 to TRBJ2-7; perhaps TRBD2 as D (5 bases). Germline V gene lookup returns CDR1 LNHDA and CDR2 SQIVND (reference sequence). Trimming removed 5 bases from V and 2 bases from J, with 13 bases in between. There are 14 residues in the CDR3. CDR3 sequence reads: CASSSEGQPYEQYF. The CDR3 DNA reads as TGTGCCAGTAGTTCCGAGGGTCAACCCTACGAGCAGTACTTC.

V is TRBV28 and J is TRBJ1-5, with D tentatively TRBD1 (5 bases). Trimming removed 1 base from V and 8 bases from J, with 18 bases in between. This CDR3 has 16 residues. Germline values: CDR1 MDHEN, CDR2 SYDVKM. The CDR3 protein is CASSLLRAGTDEPQHF. CDR3 sequence (DNA): TGTGCCAGCAGTTTATTAAGAGCGGGGACGGATGAGCCCCAGCATTTT.

The V gene is TRBV5-1, the J gene TRBJ2-7; a weak D match, TRBD1 (7 bases). Trimming removed 1 base from V and 3 bases from J, with 14 bases in between. This CDR3 spans 15 amino acids. Germline CDR1 is SGHRS and CDR2 is YFSETQ. The CDR3 DNA is TGCGCCAGCAGCTTGTCAGGAGGGGGCAACTACGAGCAGTACTTC. The encoded protein is CASSLSGGGNYEQYF.

As regards this clone: Other DNA sequences within the sample encode an identical CDR3. V usage is TRBV5-1 and J usage is TRBJ1-5; D might be TRBD1 (5 bases). Germline V gene data show CDR1 as SGHRS and CDR2 as YFSETQ. The V end was cut by 4 bases, the J end by 6 bases, with 11 bases between. The CDR3 totals 13 residues. The CDR3 DNA follows: TGCGCCAGCAGCGGAGGGGCGGGTCAGCCCCAGCATTTT. It codes for CASSGGAGQPQHF. Together with reference TRBV5-1 and TRBJ1-5, the CDR3 gives the full variable domain: KAGVTQTPRYLIKTRGQQVTLSCSPISGHRSVSWYQQTPGQGLQFLFEYFSETQRNKGNFPGRFSGRQFSNSRSEMNVSTLELGDSALYLCASSGGAGQPQHFGDGTRLSIL.

This clone was observed a single time. The chain joins TRBV7-9 to TRBJ2-7; weak D call: TRBD1 (6 bases). V lost 2 bases to trimming and J lost 6 bases, with 14 bases between them. The CDR3 spans 14 residues. Germline CDR1 SEHNR, CDR2 FQNEAQ (reference sequence). CDR3 region: CASSLMGATGEQYF. The DNA for the CDR3 is TGTGCCAGCAGCTTAATGGGGGCGACGGGCGAGCAGTACTTC.

The rearrangement links TRBV27 to TRBJ2-1; perhaps TRBD2 as D (5 bases). From germline, CDR1 is MNHEY and CDR2 SMNVEV (reference sequence). With 5 bases removed from V and 4 bases from J, the gap between germline ends came to 15 bases. This CDR3 is 15 amino acids long. The CDR3 DNA reads as TGTGCCAGCAGTCCGTTGGGAGTTCAGTACAATGAGCAGTTCTTC. Translated, it gives CASSPLGVQYNEQFF.